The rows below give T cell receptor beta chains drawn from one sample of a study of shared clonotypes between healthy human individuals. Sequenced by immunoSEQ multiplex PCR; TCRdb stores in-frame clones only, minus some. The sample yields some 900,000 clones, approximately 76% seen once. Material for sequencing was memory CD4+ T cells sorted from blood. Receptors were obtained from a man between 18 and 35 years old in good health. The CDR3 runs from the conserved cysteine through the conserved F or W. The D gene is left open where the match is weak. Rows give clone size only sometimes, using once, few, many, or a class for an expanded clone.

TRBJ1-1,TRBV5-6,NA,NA,TGTGCCAGCAGCTTGGTGGGGGCCCGGGAAGCTTTCTTT,CASSLVGAREAFF
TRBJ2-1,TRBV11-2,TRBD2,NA,TGTGCCAGCAGCCCCACTAGCGGGACGTACAATGAGCAGTTCTTC,CASSPTSGTYNEQFF
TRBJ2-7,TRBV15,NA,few,TGTGCCACCAGCCGCGACGGTTACTCCTACGAGCAGTACTTC,CATSRDGYSYEQYF
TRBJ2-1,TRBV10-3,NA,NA,TGTGCCATCAGTGAGTCGGGCGGGGCATACAATGAGCAGTTCTTC,CAISESGGAYNEQFF
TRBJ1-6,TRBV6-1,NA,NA,TGTGCCAGCAGTCCCCCTCCGGATAATTCACCCCTCCACTTT,CASSPPPDNSPLHF
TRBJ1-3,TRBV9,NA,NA,TGTGCCAGCAGCGTAGCGGGAGCAGGGTCAGGAAACACCATATATTTT,CASSVAGAGSGNTIYF
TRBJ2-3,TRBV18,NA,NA,TGTGCCAGCTCTGCACGCGGGGGCACAGATACGCAGTATTTT,CASSARGGTDTQYF
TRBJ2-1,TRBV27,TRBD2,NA,TGTGCCAGCAGTGGAGGGACTAGCGGGAGCTCCTACAATGAGCAGTTCTTC,CASSGGTSGSSYNEQFF
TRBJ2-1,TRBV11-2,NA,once,TGTGCCAGCAGCCCAATATCTAGGGGGGGCACGTTCTTC,CASSPISRGGTFF
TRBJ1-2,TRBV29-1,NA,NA,TGCAGCGTTGGGGGCAGGGAAGAGGGTGGCTACACCTTC,CSVGGREEGGYTF
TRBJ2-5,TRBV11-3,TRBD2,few,TGTGCCAGCAGCTACGGACTAGCGGAACAAGAGACCCAGTACTTC,CASSYGLAEQETQYF
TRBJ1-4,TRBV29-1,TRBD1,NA,TGCAGCGTTGGGACAGGTGTGAATGAAAAACTGTTTTTT,CSVGTGVNEKLFF
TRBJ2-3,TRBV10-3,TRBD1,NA,TGTGCCATCAGTGGGTCGGGACAGGGGATTGCAGATACGCAGTATTTT,CAISGSGQGIADTQYF
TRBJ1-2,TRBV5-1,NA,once,TGCGCCAGCAGCATTGAGGACAGCTATGGCTACACCTTC,CASSIEDSYGYTF
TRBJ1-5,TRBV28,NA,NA,TGTGCCAGCAGTTTATTAGGGAGGTACCAGCCCCAGCATTTT,CASSLLGRYQPQHF
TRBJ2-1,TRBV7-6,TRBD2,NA,TGTGCCAGCAGCAATCGAGACGGGAGGGCCTTGGGAGTGAATGAGCAGTTCTTC,CASSNRDGRALGVNEQFF
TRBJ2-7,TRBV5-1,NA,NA,TGCGCCAGCAGCTTGCTTAGCTCCTACGAGCAGTACTTC,CASSLLSSYEQYF
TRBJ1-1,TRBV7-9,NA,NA,TGTGCCAGCAGCCCCCAAATGGGGACTATGAACACTGAAGCTTTCTTT,CASSPQMGTMNTEAFF
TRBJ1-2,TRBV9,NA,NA,TGTGCCAGCAGCGCGACAAACAACAACTATGGCTACACCTTC,CASSATNNNYGYTF
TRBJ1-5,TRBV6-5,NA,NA,TGTGCCAGCAGTGACCCCGGGGGCAATCAGCCCCAGCATTTT,CASSDPGGNQPQHF
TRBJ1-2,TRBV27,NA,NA,TGTGCCAGCAGTTTCCGGGACCGGAGGGGCTACACCTTC,CASSFRDRRGYTF
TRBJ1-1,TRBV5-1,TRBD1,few,TGCGCCAGCAGCTCCGGACAGGTCGCCACTGAAGCTTTCTTT,CASSSGQVATEAFF
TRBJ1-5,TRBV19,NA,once,TGTGCCATACTACCCGAACACCAGACATTGAAGGGTCAGCCCCAGCATTTT,CAILPEHQTLKGQPQHF
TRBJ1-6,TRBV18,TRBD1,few,TGTGCCAGCTCACCCTGGACAGGGGCGGATAATTCACCCCTCCACTTT,CASSPWTGADNSPLHF
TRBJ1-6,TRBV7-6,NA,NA,TGTGCCAGCAGCCCCGGGGTGGGGGAAAATTCACCCCTCCACTTT,CASSPGVGENSPLHF
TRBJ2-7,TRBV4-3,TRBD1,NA,TGCGCCAGCAGCCAAGATCGGGACAGGGGCGAGCAGTACTTC,CASSQDRDRGEQYF
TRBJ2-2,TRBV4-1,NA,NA,TGCGCCAGCAGCCAAGATCGGGGGACGCGAGGCCCGATGGCGCGAGGCACCGGGGAGCTGTTTTTT,CASSQDRGTRGPMARGTGELFF
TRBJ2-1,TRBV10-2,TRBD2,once,TGCGCCAGCAGTCCGGGGGGGAGCTCCTACAATGAGCAGTTCTTC,CASSPGGSSYNEQFF
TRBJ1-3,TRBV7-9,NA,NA,TGTGCCAGCAGCCAAGCGGCAGCAGGAAACACCATATATTTT,CASSQAAAGNTIYF
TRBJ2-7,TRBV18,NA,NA,TGTGCCAGCTCACCAAACCCCACGGCCTACGAGCAGTACTTC,CASSPNPTAYEQYF
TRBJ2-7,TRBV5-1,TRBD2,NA,TGCGCCAGTCGGGCCGAGCCGACCCGAGCGGGGATTCTCCGCGAGCAGTACTTC,CASRAEPTRAGILREQYF
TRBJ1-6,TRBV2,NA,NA,TGTGCCAGCAGGGCGGGGGTAGGGTCACCCCTCCACTTT,CASRAGVGSPLHF
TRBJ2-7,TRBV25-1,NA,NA,TGTGCCAGCAGTGAGGGGCAGGGTAAATGGTACGAGCAGTACTTC,CASSEGQGKWYEQYF
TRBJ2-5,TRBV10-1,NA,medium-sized,TGCGCCAGCAGTGACTTAGGAGAGACCCAGTACTTC,CASSDLGETQYF
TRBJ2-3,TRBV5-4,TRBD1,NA,TGTGCCAGCGCACCGGGACAGGAAGCCTCGACAGATACGCAGTATTTT,CASAPGQEASTDTQYF
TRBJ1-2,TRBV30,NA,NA,TGTGCCTGGAGTGCCTCGGGCCGAATGGGCTACTATGGCTACACCTTC,CAWSASGRMGYYGYTF
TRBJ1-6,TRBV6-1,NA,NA,TGTGCCAGCAGTGAAATCGGACAGTATAATTCACCCCTCCACTTT,CASSEIGQYNSPLHF
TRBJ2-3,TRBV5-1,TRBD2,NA,TGCGCCAGCAGCTTGGACGGGGGGGTCTCCACAGATACGCAGTATTTT,CASSLDGGVSTDTQYF
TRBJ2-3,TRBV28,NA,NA,TGTGCCAGCAGCAGCAAGAGAACCACAGATACGCAGTATTTT,CASSSKRTTDTQYF
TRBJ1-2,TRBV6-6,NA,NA,TGTGCCAGCAGTAGGGGCCTGCGAGGCTACACCTTC,CASSRGLRGYTF
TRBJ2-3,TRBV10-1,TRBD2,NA,TGCGCCAGCAGCCAATTTAGCGGGAGCGCAGATACGCAGTATTTT,CASSQFSGSADTQYF
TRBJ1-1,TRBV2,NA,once,TGTGCCAGCAGTGCAGGGCTGATTACTGAAGCTTTCTTT,CASSAGLITEAFF
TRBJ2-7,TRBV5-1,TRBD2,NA,TGCGCCAGCAGCTTTAGTCTAGCGGGGGCCTCCTACGAGCAGTACTTC,CASSFSLAGASYEQYF
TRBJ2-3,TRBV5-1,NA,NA,TGCGCCAGCAGCTTGGCCTCAACCCACCCCGATACGCAGTATTTT,CASSLASTHPDTQYF
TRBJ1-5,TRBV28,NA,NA,TGTGCCAGCAGTTTACAGGGGAGTTCTCAGCCCCAGCATTTT,CASSLQGSSQPQHF
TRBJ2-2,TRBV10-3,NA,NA,TGTGCCATCAGGGATTTGAACACCGGGGAGCTGTTTTTT,CAIRDLNTGELFF
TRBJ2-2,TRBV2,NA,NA,TGTGCCAGCAGGGGCAGTATCACCGGGGAGCTGTTTTTT,CASRGSITGELFF
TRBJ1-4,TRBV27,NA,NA,TGTGCCAGCAGTAGACGCCAGGGCGTCGAAAAACTGTTTTTT,CASSRRQGVEKLFF
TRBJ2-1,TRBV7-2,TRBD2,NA,TGTGCCAGCAGCCAGGTAGCGGGAACCTACAATGAGCAGTTCTTC,CASSQVAGTYNEQFF
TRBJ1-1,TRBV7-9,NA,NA,TGTGCCAGCACCCACCCCCAGACAGGGAACACTGAAGCTTTCTTT,CASTHPQTGNTEAFF
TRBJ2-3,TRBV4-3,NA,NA,TGCGCCAGCAGCCAAGTTGGGGGCTCAGATACGCAGTATTTT,CASSQVGGSDTQYF
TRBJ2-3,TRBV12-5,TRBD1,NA,TGTGCTAGTGGCGTGGACAGGGCGGATACGCAGTATTTT,CASGVDRADTQYF
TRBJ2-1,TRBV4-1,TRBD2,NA,TGCGCCAGCAGCCAAGTCCCATCAAGCGGGGGACGCTACAATGAGCAGTTCTTC,CASSQVPSSGGRYNEQFF
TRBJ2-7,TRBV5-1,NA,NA,TGCGCCAGCAAGGCGGGGACCGCAAGCGACGAGCAGTACTTC,CASKAGTASDEQYF
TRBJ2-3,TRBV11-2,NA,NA,TGTGCCAGCAGCCTGGAAGGGCGACGAGATACGCAGTATTTT,CASSLEGRRDTQYF
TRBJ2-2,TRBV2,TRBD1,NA,TGTGCCAGCAGACGGGACAGGGCTCACACCGGGGAGCTGTTTTTT,CASRRDRAHTGELFF
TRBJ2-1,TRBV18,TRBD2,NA,TGTGCCAGCTCACCCATGGGACTAGCGACTAACAATGAGCAGTTCTTC,CASSPMGLATNNEQFF
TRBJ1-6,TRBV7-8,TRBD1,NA,TGTGCCAGCAGCTTAGAAGGGTCCCCCGGGACAGGGTTCTATAATTCACCCCTCCACTTT,CASSLEGSPGTGFYNSPLHF
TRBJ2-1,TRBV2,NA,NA,TGTGCCAGCGAGGTAGATAGGTTTGGAGACAATGAGCAGTTCTTC,CASEVDRFGDNEQFF